This TCR beta chain is from a study of blood T cell repertoires in COVID-19. In the original analysis: The authors estimated nucleated cell counts from reference gene primer amplification. Measured with immunoSEQ multiplex PCR; TCRdb has only the in-frame clones, and not every one. The V and J calls and the clone size are those of that table, but D and trimming were determined from the DNA. The table records 320,000 or so clones, 80% to 90% of them present only once. This CDR3 has 14 amino acids. V lost 5 bases and J 3 bases, leaving 12 bases between the germline ends. Germline-derived CDR1 and CDR2 are PRHDT and FYEKMQ (reference sequence). Recruitment covered under 25 US areas and drew participants whose ages spanned roughly 18 to 95 years.

This receptor was taken from a man aged 25-45 years who had recovered from COVID-19. The rearrangement joins TRBV13 to TRBJ2-3; perhaps TRBD1 as D (6 bases). The specimen sequenced was PBMCs or T cells enriched from blood (not recorded which). The DNA of the CDR3 is TGTGCCAGCAGCCTGGGCACAGGGACAGATACGCAGTATTTT. It codes for CASSLGTGTDTQYF.